There are a few counts of the clone carrying this T cell receptor (beta chain). This record belongs to a study of blood T cell repertoires in COVID-19. Study-level background: Whether acute or convalescent, the COVID-19 samples came from the United States, Italy and Spain. The cDNA or gDNA used as material had been derived from T cells, B-cell-depleted T cells, or PBMCs.

In the authors' workflow: Amplification of reference gene primers provided the estimated nucleated cell counts. Clones were read by immunoSEQ multiplex PCR, and TCRdb kept only the in-frame ones, dropping some. Clone size and the V and J calls come from that table; the DNA yielded D and trimming. The sample carries roughly 70,000 clones, around nine tenths recorded once. V lost 1 base and J lost 5, with 11 bases in between. This CDR3 region has 14 residues. Germline V gene lookup returns CDR1 SGHTA and CDR2 FQGNSA. The genes are TRBV7-2 and TRBJ1-2, with D unresolved. The receptor comes from a human donor in a cohort sampled during active COVID-19. The sample comprised peripheral blood. The CDR3 protein is CASSLGTTEYGYTF. CDR3 nucleotide sequence: TGTGCCAGCAGCTTAGGCACCACGGAGTATGGCTACACCTTC.